This TCR beta chain came from a study of CD4 and CD8 cells across lung adenocarcinoma regions. This clonotype was observed a few times. Trimming pared 5 bases from V and 8 bases from J, leaving 15 bases between. The germline V gene has CDR1 MNHNS and CDR2 SASEGT. The CDR3 sequence is 14 residues long. TCRdb itself ran the PCR reads through MiXCR, one entry per CDR3 protein. Here the sample spans around 20,000 distinct CDR3 sequences, around half being singletons. Samples came from patients with localized non-small cell lung adenocarcinoma. J is TRBJ1-4 and V is TRBV6-1; no definite D call. The TCR sequence derives from a female donor with lung adenocarcinoma. The CD4 and CD8 labels of this study may be unreliable. Source material: CD8+ T cells from the center of a lung tumor. The CDR3 region is CASSLDRPGEKLFF. The CDR3 region has the DNA TGTGCCAGCAGTCTGGACCGTCCCGGGGAAAAACTGTTTTTT.